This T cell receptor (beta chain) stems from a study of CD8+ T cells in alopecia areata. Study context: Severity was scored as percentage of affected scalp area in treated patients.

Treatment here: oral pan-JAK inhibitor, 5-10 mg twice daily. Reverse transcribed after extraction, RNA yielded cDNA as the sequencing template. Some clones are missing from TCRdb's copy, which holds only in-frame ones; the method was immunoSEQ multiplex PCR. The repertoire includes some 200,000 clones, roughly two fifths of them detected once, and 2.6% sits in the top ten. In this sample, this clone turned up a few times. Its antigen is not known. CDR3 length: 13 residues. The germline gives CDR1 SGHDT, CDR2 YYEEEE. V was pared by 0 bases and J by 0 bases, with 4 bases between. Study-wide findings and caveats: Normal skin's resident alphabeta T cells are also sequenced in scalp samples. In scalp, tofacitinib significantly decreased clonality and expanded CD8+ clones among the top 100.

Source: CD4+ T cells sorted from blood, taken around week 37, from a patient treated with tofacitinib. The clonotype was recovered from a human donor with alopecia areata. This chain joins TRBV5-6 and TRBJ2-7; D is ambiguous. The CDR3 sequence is CASSLGSSYEQYF. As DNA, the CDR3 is TGTGCCAGCAGCTTGGGGTCCTCCTACGAGCAGTACTTC.